What follows is one T cell receptor beta chain and its context. The germline V and J ends were trimmed by 4 bases and 6 bases, with 14 bases remaining between them. Germline V gene lookup returns CDR1 SGHRS and CDR2 YFSETQ. CDR3 size: 13 residues. This table comes from immunoSEQ multiplex PCR, and its TCRdb copy is limited to in-frame clones, with some not included. Of approximately 250,000 clones listed, around 93% are singletons. The record originates from a study of blood T cell repertoires in COVID-19. Study overall: The United States, Italy and Spain supplied acute and convalescent COVID-19 samples.

Everyone who took part was about 18 to 90 years old, and they came from about two dozen US areas. A PCR-confirmed or clinician-diagnosed COVID-19 case had contacted exposed participants within 2 weeks of entry. Material for sequencing was PBMCs or T cells enriched from blood (not recorded which). The clonotype was recovered from a man aged 35 to 55 who had been exposed to COVID-19. V and J are TRBV5-1 and TRBJ2-7; possible D gene TRBD1, 5 bases. The CDR3 protein is CASSLEVGAEQYF. The CDR3 nucleotides read TGCGCCAGCAGCCTCGAGGTAGGGGCCGAGCAGTACTTC.